These 13 T cell receptor beta chains share one sample of origin, sequenced in a study of blood T cell repertoires in COVID-19. Generated by immunoSEQ multiplex PCR, the TCRdb table keeps only in-frame clones and is missing some. The repertoire holds 150,000 or so clones, around 80% seen once, with approximately 3.6% in the top ten. What was sequenced was PBMCs or T cells enriched from blood (not recorded which). Receptor source: a woman in her sixties who had recovered from COVID-19.

This clone occurred a few times. This rearrangement joins TRBV6-5 to TRBJ2-3; D possibly corresponds to TRBD1 (5 bases). In germline, CDR1 is MNHEY, CDR2 SVGAGI. The CDR3 is 14 residues long. V was cut by 8 bases and J by 2 bases, with 14 bases left in between. CDR3 DNA sequence: TGTGCCAGCGGAATAGGGGTGTCCACAGATACGCAGTATTTT. Translated, it gives CASGIGVSTDTQYF.

J is TRBJ2-7 and V is TRBV7-8; TRBD2 matches 10 bases. The V gene's germline CDR1 is SGHVS and CDR2 FQNEAQ. The CDR3 spans 15 residues. V lost 5 bases to trimming and J lost 2 bases; unmatched junction nucleotides: 6. The CDR3 spells CASSLTSGATYEQYF. Written as DNA, the CDR3 is TGTGCCAGCAGCCTTACTAGCGGGGCGACCTACGAGCAGTACTTC.

The CDR3 nucleotides are TGCGCCAGCAGCCGGGACAGGGGGTTTGGTGTAAACACCATATATTTT. Its protein is CASSRDRGFGVNTIYF. The chain carries TRBV4-1 and TRBJ1-3, with TRBD1 identical over 11 bases. J lost 6 bases, V lost 4 bases, and 8 bases had no gene match. This CDR3 contains 16 residues. The germline gives CDR1 MGHRA, CDR2 YSYEKL.

The chain has TRBV4-1 and TRBJ2-1, with a possible D match to TRBD2 (6 bases). Per the germline V gene, CDR1 is MGHRA and CDR2 is YSYEKL. Deletions cut 3 bases from V and 7 bases from J, with 10 bases between. The length of the CDR3 is 13 residues. The CDR3 loop reads CASSQGLLNEQFF. CDR3 in DNA: TGCGCCAGCAGCCAGGGACTTTTAAATGAGCAGTTCTTC.

This clone was observed a single time. The V call is TRBV29-1, the J call TRBJ1-2, with a tentative D call TRBD1 (5 bases). Germline V gene data show CDR1 as SQVTM and CDR2 as ANQGSEA. The CDR3 runs to 13 residues. The V gene lost 5 bases and the J gene lost 4 bases, with 14 bases spanning the gap. CDR3 nucleotides: TGCAGCGTTTCACGGGACTACTCCTATGGCTACACCTTC. Translation: CSVSRDYSYGYTF.

The chain joins TRBV4-1 to TRBJ1-4; TRBD1 is a possible D gene (6 bases). V lost 3 bases, J lost 3 bases, and 14 bases lay in between. Germline-derived CDR1 and CDR2 are MGHRA and YSYEKL. The CDR3 has 16 residues. The CDR3 here is CASSQGNRAANEKLFF. In nucleotides, the CDR3 is TGCGCCAGCAGCCAGGGAAACAGGGCAGCTAATGAAAAACTGTTTTTT.

This chain uses TRBV9 with TRBJ2-7; 7 nucleotides match TRBD1. V shed 3 bases and J 2 bases; nucleotides not matched to a gene: 11. This CDR3 spans 16 amino acids. CDR1 SGDLS and CDR2 YYNGEE come from the germline V gene. In DNA, the CDR3 is TGTGCCAGCAGCGCCTTCTCCGGGACAGAGCCCTACGAGCAGTACTTC. It yields the protein CASSAFSGTEPYEQYF.

The V gene is TRBV3-1 (or the pseudogene TRBV3-2), the J gene TRBJ2-2; D remains ambiguous. The CDR3 sequence is 16 residues long. Trimming took 3 bases from V and 7 from J, leaving 18 bases between them. Germline CDR1 is LGHDT and CDR2 is YNNKEL (reference sequence). The CDR3 bases are TGTGCCAGCAGCCAGCGCTACCTGGTTGGTGTCGGGGAGCTGTTTTTT. This translates into CASSQRYLVGVGELFF.

There are a few counts of this clone. This chain's CDR3 is CASSIWGGSGNEQYF. DNA for the CDR3: TGTGCCAGTAGTATTTGGGGGGGCTCTGGAAACGAGCAGTACTTC. The genes are TRBV19 and TRBJ2-7; the D gene is possibly TRBD2 (7 bases). V was pared by 3 bases and J by 5 bases, with 17 bases between. In germline, CDR1 is LNHDA, CDR2 SQIVND (reference sequence). This CDR3 region has 15 residues.

V gene TRBV5-6 combines with J gene TRBJ1-4; D might be TRBD1 (6 bases). Germline CDR1 is SGHDT and CDR2 is YYEEEE. Trimming stripped 6 bases from V and 4 bases from J, with 19 bases between. The CDR3 is 16 residues long. The CDR3 here is CASTELAGADNEKLFF. The CDR3 DNA reads as TGTGCCAGCACCGAACTCGCAGGGGCGGATAATGAAAAACTGTTTTTT.

This clone has only one observation. The chain joins TRBV19 to TRBJ1-5; 8 bases fit TRBD1. Germline values: CDR1 LNHDA, CDR2 SQIVND (reference sequence). J lost 5 bases, V lost 4 bases, and 4 bases had no gene match. This CDR3 is 14 amino acids long. The CDR3 spells CASSNGQGYQPQHF. The CDR3 nucleotides read TGTGCCAGTAGTAACGGACAGGGCTATCAGCCCCAGCATTTT.

The V call is TRBV6-2 or TRBV6-3, the J call TRBJ1-2; perhaps TRBD1 as D (5 bases). The CDR3 runs to 13 residues. Trimming removed 0 bases from V and 8 bases from J, with 10 bases in between. Per germline, CDR1 MNHEY and CDR2 SVGEGT. DNA for the CDR3: TGTGCCAGCAGTTACTCGTTCAGGGAAGGCTACACCTTC. Its protein product is CASSYSFREGYTF.

This clone was observed many times. V gene TRBV7-9 combines with J gene TRBJ2-7, with D possibly being TRBD1 (6 bases). V was shortened by 5 bases and J by 4 bases, with 21 bases between the two germline ends. Germline CDR1 is SEHNR and CDR2 is FQNEAQ (reference sequence). The CDR3 length is 16 residues. CDR3 nucleotide sequence: TGTGCCAGCAGCACCGACACAGGGAAGTACTATTACGAGCAGTACTTC. This sequence encodes CASSTDTGKYYYEQYF. The full variable domain, completed using reference TRBV7-9 and TRBJ2-7, is DTGVSQNPRHKITKRGQNVTFRCDPISEHNRLYWYRQTLGQGPEFLTYFQNEAQLEKSRLLSDRFSAERPKGSFSTLEIQRTEQGDSAMYLCASSTDTGKYYYEQYFGPGTRLTVT.